This T cell receptor beta chain stems from a study of cytotoxic CD8 clonotypes in ibrutinib-treated CLL. The wider study: Average yields of about 260,000 productive templates and approximately 94,000 productive rearrangements characterized the samples.

Clones were sequenced by immunoSEQ multiplex PCR, and TCRdb holds only the in-frame ones, with some missing. The table records around 52,000 clones, around 60% of them present only once. Points on this clone: Antigen unknown.

Notes on the study in general: Clonality grew at ibrutinib response; at progression, it decreased back toward baseline.

With V trimmed by 8 bases and J by 6 bases, 10 bases remained unmatched. This CDR3 has 15 residues. Germline lookup yields CDR1 SQVTM and CDR2 ANQGSEA. The rearrangement uses TRBV29-1 and TRBJ2-1, with 13 bases identical to TRBD2. This TCR was recovered from a human donor with chronic lymphocytic leukemia. Sequences were derived from PBMCs, sampled after 24 months of ibrutinib treatment. In DNA, the CDR3 is TGCAGCATCCTGGGTGGACTAGCGGGAGTCAATGAGCAGTTCTTC. This translates into CSILGGLAGVNEQFF.